This TCR beta chain originates from a study of T cells in localized non-small cell lung cancer. The assay was immunoSEQ multiplex PCR, and TCRdb's table has in-frame clones only and misses some. The data contain thousands of clones, 26% of them singletons. Findings and caveats of the study: Maximal T cell clonality occurred in uninvolved adjacent lung, with tumor ranking below it.

The CDR3 totals 15 residues. After removal of 5 bases from V and 10 bases from J, the junction contained 11 bases not matched to a gene. Germline V gene sequence: CDR1 LNHDA, CDR2 SQIVND (reference sequence). Turning to this clone: Its antigen is currently unknown.

The genes are TRBV19 and TRBJ1-6; 7 positions match TRBD1. The clonotype comes from a woman aged 40 to 75 with stage I lung adenocarcinoma. This sample comprised normal lung tissue next to the tumor, obtained before any cancer treatment. The DNA of the CDR3 is TGTGCCAGTAGTGCCTTTGGACAGGTCCACTCACCCCTCCACTTT. Its translation: CASSAFGQVHSPLHF.